This entry features one TCR beta chain sequence. CD8 cells classed as naive were CD45RO-negative and positively selected for CCR7, excluding terminally differentiated effector memory CD45RA+ cells. Donors, healthy HIV-negative adults, lacked recent acute infections or vaccinations. The data stem from a study of shared clonotypes between healthy human individuals. Turning to the study itself: Two women and three men aged 18 to 49 served as donors.

Profiled with immunoSEQ multiplex PCR; TCRdb holds only in-frame clones, not every one. The sample includes millions of clones, approximately 94% of them seen just once. Germline assignment: CDR1 MNHEY and CDR2 SMNVEV (reference sequence). V lost 2 bases and J 1 base, leaving 8 bases between the germline ends. The CDR3 is 14 amino acids. Sequencing was carried out using naive CD8+ T cells sorted from blood. The TCR was taken from a man between 18 and 35 years old in good health. The chain links TRBV27 to TRBJ1-1; no clear D gene. The CDR3 reads CASSLQMTNTEAFF. CDR3 sequence (DNA): TGTGCCAGCAGTTTACAAATGACGAACACTGAAGCTTTCTTT.